The rows below give T cell receptor beta chains drawn from one sample of a study of cytomegalovirus exposure and HLA in healthy donors. Only in-frame clones appear in the TCRdb table, and some are missing; sequencing was by immunoSEQ multiplex PCR. Here the sample spans about 170,000 clones, over 60% being singletons. Sequenced sample: PBMCs. The receptors shown here come from a woman aged 45-65 years in good health and CMV-seronegative. CDR3s include the opening cysteine and the closing phenylalanine or tryptophan. A D gene is named only where the DNA matches it firmly. Where a row states a size, it is once, few, many or the class of an expanded clone; other rows omit it.

j_call v_call clone_size d_call cdr3_aa cdr3_nt
TRBJ2-2 TRBV5-8 NA TRBD2 CASSLGLAGVNGELFF TGTGCCAGCAGCTTGGGACTAGCGGGAGTTAACGGGGAGCTGTTTTTT
TRBJ2-3 TRBV11-3 few TRBD2 CASSRLAGVRDTQYF TGTGCCAGCAGTAGACTAGCGGGAGTACGAGATACGCAGTATTTT
TRBJ1-5 TRBV19 once NA CASKGAYSNQPQHF TGTGCCAGTAAAGGGGCGTATAGCAATCAGCCCCAGCATTTT
TRBJ2-2 TRBV10-2 NA TRBD2 CATLAGFWAGELFF TGCGCCACCCTAGCGGGATTTTGGGCCGGGGAGCTGTTTTTT
TRBJ2-3 TRBV5-1 NA TRBD1 CASTPGQGGLTQYF TGCGCCAGCACCCCGGGACAGGGGGGTCTTACGCAGTATTTT
TRBJ1-1 TRBV27 NA NA CASSLRVAADTEAFF TGTGCCAGCAGTTTAAGGGTCGCAGCGGACACTGAAGCTTTCTTT
TRBJ1-4 TRBV5-1 NA NA CASSLSQSVSNEKLFF TGCGCCAGCAGCTTGAGTCAGAGCGTTTCTAATGAAAAACTGTTTTTT
TRBJ2-2 TRBV11-2 NA TRBD1 CASSKDRGGTGELFF TGTGCCAGCAGCAAGGACAGGGGTGGCACCGGGGAGCTGTTTTTT
TRBJ2-4 TRBV14 NA TRBD2 CASSRLSGVNIQYF TGTGCCAGCAGCCGCTTAAGCGGGGTAAACATTCAGTACTTC
TRBJ2-2 TRBV10-3 NA NA CAISGGRQNTGELFF TGTGCCATCAGCGGGGGGCGGCAGAACACCGGGGAGCTGTTTTTT